A single sample is the source of the 7 T cell receptor beta chains below, sequenced in a study of cytomegalovirus exposure and HLA in healthy donors. The PCR was carried out with 60 Vbeta primers and 13 Jbeta primers. Sequencing was performed with immunoSEQ multiplex PCR; in TCRdb, only in-frame clones are kept and a portion is missing. This table holds about 76,000 clones, under 85% found once. Sequenced sample: PBMCs. Source of these receptors: a woman in her thirties or forties in good health and CMV-seropositive.

This clone came up a few times. V usage is TRBV5-8 and J usage is TRBJ2-2, with TRBD1 identical over 8 bases. V lost 3 bases to trimming and J lost 5 bases; unmatched junction nucleotides: 6. CDR3 size: 15 residues. Germline CDR1 SGHTS, CDR2 YDEGEE. The CDR3 sequence is CASSSRTGWTGELFF. As DNA, the CDR3 is TGTGCCAGCAGCTCCAGGACAGGGTGGACCGGGGAGCTGTTTTTT.

CDR3 DNA: TGTGCCAGCAGCTTGGAACGAACTTCCTCCCCCGGGGAGCTGTTTTTT. Protein sequence: CASSLERTSSPGELFF. The rearrangement links TRBV5-6 to TRBJ2-2; the D is unclear. The CDR3 has 16 residues. V lost 0 bases and J lost 6, with 15 bases in between. From germline, CDR1 is SGHDT and CDR2 YYEEEE.

This clone turned up a few times. The chain links TRBV7-8 to TRBJ1-5; 7 nucleotides match TRBD1. CDR1 and CDR2 from the germline V gene are SGHVS and FQNEAQ. CDR3 size: 14 residues. V shed 1 base, J shed 7 bases, and the junction held 4 bases outside the gene matches. In DNA, the CDR3 is TGTGCCAGCAGCTTAGGAACAGGGGTCCAGCCCCAGCATTTT. Protein: CASSLGTGVQPQHF. The variable domain in full, with the rest retrieved from reference TRBV7-8 and TRBJ1-5, is GAGVSQSPRYKVAKRGQDVALRCDPISGHVSLFWYQQALGQGPEFLTYFQNEAQLDKSGLPSDRFFAERPEGSVSTLKIQRTQQEDSAVYLCASSLGTGVQPQHFGDGTRLSIL.

The V gene is TRBV2, the J gene TRBJ2-3; 7 bases align to TRBD2. The germline V gene has CDR1 SNHLY and CDR2 FYNNEI. V trimming: 7 bases; J trimming: 2 bases; junction bases outside the gene matches: 3. The CDR3 contains 13 residues. The CDR3 sequence is CASTREDTDTQYF. The CDR3, as DNA: TGTGCCAGCACCCGGGAGGACACAGATACGCAGTATTTT.

The CDR3 DNA follows: TGTGCCAGCAGCTACCGACAGGGTGTATTGGACGAGCAGTACTTC. Protein sequence: CASSYRQGVLDEQYF. This chain uses TRBV7-9 with TRBJ2-7; 7 bases are a match to TRBD1. V was pared by 4 bases and J by 5 bases, with 11 bases of the junction left unmatched. Germline V gene sequence: CDR1 SEHNR, CDR2 FQNEAQ (reference sequence). This CDR3 has 15 amino acids.

The rearrangement uses TRBV5-5 and TRBJ2-1, with D maybe TRBD2 (6 bases). Per germline, CDR1 SGHKS and CDR2 YYEKEE (reference sequence). CDR3 length: 14 amino acids. The V gene lost 1 base and the J gene lost 2 bases, with 7 bases spanning the gap. The CDR3 bases are TGTGCCAGCAGCTTGTCGGGGGCCTACAATGAGCAGTTCTTC. It codes for CASSLSGAYNEQFF.

V usage is TRBV19 and J usage is TRBJ1-2, with TRBD1 identical over 12 bases. Trimming cost V 8 bases and J 0 bases; bases outside gene matches: 4. The germline V gene has CDR1 LNHDA and CDR2 SQIVND (reference sequence). This CDR3 is 15 amino acids long. The CDR3 here is CASGDRGQANYGYTF. CDR3 coding DNA: TGTGCCAGTGGGGACAGGGGGCAAGCTAACTATGGCTACACCTTC.